The 17 T cell receptor beta chains in this list originate from one sample, sequenced in a study of T cell responses to AZD1222 COVID-19 vaccine. Sequenced by immunoSEQ multiplex PCR; TCRdb stores in-frame clones only, minus some. Counted here are more than 140,000 clones, about 87% occurring once; the ten biggest clones make up approximately 3.6%. The starting material was peripheral blood, obtained on day 0 of MenACWY control vaccination. The receptors here all came from an adult in good health.

The chain recombines TRBV15 with TRBJ1-4; D is unclear. Trimming left V 2 bases short and J 7 bases short, with 8 bases between. This CDR3 spans 13 amino acids. In germline, CDR1 is LNHNV, CDR2 YYDKDF (reference sequence). The DNA of the CDR3 is TGTGCCACCAGCAGAACCGGTCCTGAAAAACTGTTTTTT. Its protein product is CATSRTGPEKLFF.

The V call is TRBV18, the J call TRBJ2-7; D call uncertain. The V end lost 4 bases, the J end lost 3 bases, and 13 bases lay between the germline ends. CDR1 is KGHSH and CDR2 is LQKENI in the germline V gene. The CDR3 covers 14 residues. DNA of the CDR3: TGTGCCAGCTCACAGGTCCGCTCGAACTACGAGCAGTACTTC. Amino acids: CASSQVRSNYEQYF. The full variable domain, completed using reference TRBV18 and TRBJ2-7, is NAGVMQNPRHLVRRRGQEARLRCSPMKGHSHVYWYRQLPEEGLKFMVYLQKENIIDESGMPKERFSAEFPKEGPSILRIQQVVRGDSAAYFCASSQVRSNYEQYFGPGTRLTVT.

This chain connects TRBV12-3 or TRBV12-4 to TRBJ1-2, with unresolved D. The CDR3 runs to 12 residues. Between the trimmed V and J ends, which lost 5 bases and 9 bases, there was a span of 13 bases. This CDR3 is CASSAGPLSYTF. Here the CDR3 DNA reads TGTGCCAGCAGTGCCGGCCCTTTAAGCTACACCTTC.

The V gene is TRBV7-9, the J gene TRBJ2-7; TRBD1 agrees at 10 bases. The V segment lost 1 base and the J segment 5 bases; nucleotides outside the gene matches: 2. Germline CDR1 reads SEHNR; CDR2 reads FQNEAQ (reference sequence). This CDR3 is 14 amino acids long. DNA for the CDR3: TGTGCCAGCAGCTTAGGGGACAGGGGTCACGAGCAGTACTTC. It encodes CASSLGDRGHEQYF.

This chain links TRBV3-1 (or the pseudogene TRBV3-2) with TRBJ1-6; the D is unclear. With 1 base removed from V and 10 bases from J, the gap between germline ends came to 17 bases. The CDR3 consists of 16 residues. Germline V gene lookup returns CDR1 LGHDT and CDR2 YNNKEL (reference sequence). The CDR3 spells CASSQGRSGSSSPLHF. The CDR3 bases are TGTGCCAGCAGCCAAGGGAGATCGGGCAGCAGCTCACCCCTCCACTTT.

CDR3 in DNA: TGTGCCAGCTCACTCTCTGGGACAGGGTTCCAAGAGACCCAGTACTTC. This sequence encodes CASSLSGTGFQETQYF. The chain links TRBV18 to TRBJ2-5, with TRBD1 matching 9 bases. CDR1 and CDR2 from the germline V gene are KGHSH and LQKENI. This CDR3 has 16 amino acids. V was pared by 4 bases and J by 1 base, with 7 bases of the junction left unmatched.

The J gene is TRBJ1-2, the V gene TRBV3-1 (or the pseudogene TRBV3-2), with D uncertain. Germline V gives CDR1 LGHDT, CDR2 YNNKEL (reference sequence). This CDR3 is built from 13 residues. Trimming pared 0 bases from V and 1 base from J, leaving 3 bases between. CDR3 protein: CASSQDSNYGYTF. The CDR3 DNA sequence: TGTGCCAGCAGCCAAGACAGTAACTATGGCTACACCTTC.

V and J are TRBV5-4 and TRBJ1-2; tentatively, D is TRBD1 (6 bases). V gave up 0 bases and J gave up 5 bases, with 17 bases separating them. Germline V gives CDR1 SGHNT, CDR2 YYREEE (reference sequence). The CDR3 has 16 residues. CDR3 in amino acids: CASSLVRPGASYGYTF. In nucleotides, the CDR3 is TGTGCCAGCAGCTTGGTCCGCCCGGGGGCAAGTTATGGCTACACCTTC.

This clone was detected only once. The V and J genes are TRBV3-1 (or the pseudogene TRBV3-2) and TRBJ1-1; D uncertain. V was pared by 0 bases and J by 4 bases, with 3 bases between. Germline CDR1 LGHDT, CDR2 YNNKEL (reference sequence). The CDR3 runs to 12 residues. CDR3 residues: CASSQDFTEAFF. CDR3 coding DNA: TGTGCCAGCAGCCAAGATTTCACTGAAGCTTTCTTT.

This chain joins TRBV7-8 and TRBJ2-2, with 10 bases matching TRBD1. The CDR3 is 15 residues long. Losses at the gene ends were 2 bases for V and 6 bases for J; bases not matched to a gene: 3. Germline assignment: CDR1 SGHVS and CDR2 FQNEAQ. CDR3 nucleotides: TGTGCCAGCAGCTTACTAGGACAGGGGGCCGGGGAGCTGTTTTTT. Residues: CASSLLGQGAGELFF.

This rearrangement joins TRBV11-2 to TRBJ1-5; D may be TRBD1 (6 bases). Trimming took off 4 bases at V and 3 bases at J, with 10 bases between the two ends. Germline lookup yields CDR1 SGHAT and CDR2 FQNNGV. The CDR3 covers 14 residues. CDR3: CASSSGQFNQPQHF. DNA of the CDR3: TGTGCCAGCAGCTCCGGACAGTTCAATCAGCCCCAGCATTTT.

This chain links TRBV10-3 with TRBJ1-2; no clear D gene. The CDR3 is 13 amino acids. The V gene's germline CDR1 is ENHRY and CDR2 SYGVKD. V was trimmed by 10 bases and J by 0 bases, leaving 12 bases between them. CDR3 residues: CATTRRTNYGYTF. In DNA form, the CDR3 reads TGTGCCACAACCCGCCGAACTAACTATGGCTACACCTTC.

The chain couples TRBV6-4 to TRBJ1-5; D might be TRBD1 (5 bases). This CDR3 spans 19 amino acids. V gave up 2 bases and J gave up 0 bases, with 20 bases separating them. Looked up from germline, CDR1 is MRHNA and CDR2 is SNTAGT. The CDR3 here is CASSDRTSDIQNSNQPQHF. CDR3 DNA: TGTGCCAGCAGTGACCGTACGTCGGACATACAAAATAGCAATCAGCCCCAGCATTTT.

The V call is TRBV25-1, the J call TRBJ2-7; perhaps D is TRBD1 or TRBD2 (7 bases each). Trimming removed 3 bases at V and 4 bases at J, with 19 bases between. Germline V gene sequence: CDR1 MGHDK, CDR2 SYGVNS. This CDR3 contains 16 residues. The CDR3 sequence is CASSDPSGTALYEQYF. In DNA form, the CDR3 reads TGTGCCAGCAGTGACCCGAGCGGGACAGCCCTTTACGAGCAGTACTTC.

V gene TRBV2 combines with J gene TRBJ2-3; 9 bases line up with TRBD2. From germline, CDR1 is SNHLY and CDR2 FYNNEI. V shed 6 bases and J 2 bases; nucleotides not matched to a gene: 3. The CDR3 length is 14 residues. The CDR3 DNA is TGTGCCAGCAGCCGACTAGCGGCCACAGATACGCAGTATTTT. It translates to CASSRLAATDTQYF.

The CDR3 DNA sequence: TGTGCCAGCAGGCTACAGGGCGGCACTGAAGCTTTCTTT. Protein sequence: CASRLQGGTEAFF. The chain combines TRBV7-2 with TRBJ1-1; D is possibly TRBD1 (6 bases). CDR3 size: 13 residues. The V gene's germline CDR1 is SGHTA and CDR2 FQGNSA. Trimming removed 6 bases at V and 4 bases at J, with 12 bases between.

This clone was found a few times. Germline is not matched at one junction end, which may reflect a read error. The gene calls are TRBV30 and TRBJ1-2; a possible D gene is TRBD1 (5 bases). Germline lookup yields CDR1 GTSNPN and CDR2 SVGIG (reference sequence). This CDR3 is 10 amino acids long. CDR3 nucleotide sequence: TGTGCCTCCTTTAAAAACAGGCGAGCCTTC. Protein sequence: CASFKNRRAF.